Following are 6 T cell receptor beta chains from one sample sequenced in a study of shared clonotypes between healthy human individuals. Data came from immunoSEQ multiplex PCR; TCRdb stores just in-frame clones and leaves some out. The profile shows some 2 million clones, 85% to 95% of them singletons. What was sequenced was naive CD4+ T cells sorted from blood. Subset: CD45RA+ positively selected. These receptors were collected from a man between 18 and 29 years old in good health.

A note on this clone: Here the CDR3 omits its conserved ending phenylalanine or tryptophan, so a read error is the likely source. The gene calls are TRBV5-4 and TRBJ2-2, with D perhaps matching TRBD2 (6 bases). The V and J ends lost 10 bases and 3 bases respectively, with 19 bases between them. Germline V gene sequence: CDR1 SGHNT, CDR2 YYREEE (reference sequence). This CDR3 has 15 residues. CDR3 DNA sequence: TGTGCCTCTAGAACAGGCAGGGAGGACACCGGGGAGCTGTTTTCT. It translates to CASRTGREDTGELFS.

This clone has more than one count but fewer than ten. The chain joins TRBV7-2 to TRBJ1-6; tentatively, D is TRBD1 (5 bases). The CDR3 length is 13 residues. Germline CDR1 and CDR2: SGHTA and FQGNSA. Trimming took off 4 bases at V and 8 bases at J, with 9 bases between the two ends. CDR3 nucleotides: TGTGCCAGCAGCTCAATAGGGGATTCACCCCTCCACTTT. It specifies CASSSIGDSPLHF.

The V gene is TRBV29-1, the J gene TRBJ2-1; the D gene could be TRBD1 or TRBD2 (5 bases each). V was cut by 1 base and J by 1 base, with 11 bases left in between. This CDR3 contains 15 residues. CDR1 SQVTM and CDR2 ANQGSEA come from the germline V gene. The CDR3 reads CSVEGRDGSYNEQFF. The CDR3 region has the DNA TGCAGCGTTGAAGGTCGGGACGGATCCTACAATGAGCAGTTCTTC.

The chain is built from TRBV27 and TRBJ1-6; 7 bases line up with TRBD1. Germline CDR1 reads MNHEY; CDR2 reads SMNVEV (reference sequence). The CDR3 is made up of 14 amino acids. V dropped 6 bases and J dropped 6; count of bases not matched to a gene: 5. The CDR3 sequence is CASSLQGVNSPLHF. The CDR3 DNA sequence: TGTGCCAGCAGCCTTCAGGGGGTTAATTCACCCCTCCACTTT.

As regards this clone: In the same sample, other DNA sequences code for this CDR3. The genes are TRBV7-9 and TRBJ1-2, with D unclear. Trimming stripped 3 bases from V and 4 bases from J, with 9 bases between. The CDR3 is 13 residues long. Germline V gives CDR1 SEHNR, CDR2 FQNEAQ (reference sequence). CDR3 amino acids: CASSFRDGYGYTF. Written as DNA, the CDR3 is TGTGCCAGCAGCTTCCGGGATGGCTATGGCTACACCTTC.

The J gene is TRBJ1-6, the V gene TRBV6-5; 8 bases fit TRBD1. Germline lookup yields CDR1 MNHEY and CDR2 SVGAGI. This CDR3 contains 15 residues. V shed 6 bases, J shed 4 bases, and the junction held 5 bases outside the gene matches. The CDR3 nucleotides are TGTGCCAGCAGGCGACAGGGGAGGTATAATTCACCCCTCCACTTT. It is translated as CASRRQGRYNSPLHF.